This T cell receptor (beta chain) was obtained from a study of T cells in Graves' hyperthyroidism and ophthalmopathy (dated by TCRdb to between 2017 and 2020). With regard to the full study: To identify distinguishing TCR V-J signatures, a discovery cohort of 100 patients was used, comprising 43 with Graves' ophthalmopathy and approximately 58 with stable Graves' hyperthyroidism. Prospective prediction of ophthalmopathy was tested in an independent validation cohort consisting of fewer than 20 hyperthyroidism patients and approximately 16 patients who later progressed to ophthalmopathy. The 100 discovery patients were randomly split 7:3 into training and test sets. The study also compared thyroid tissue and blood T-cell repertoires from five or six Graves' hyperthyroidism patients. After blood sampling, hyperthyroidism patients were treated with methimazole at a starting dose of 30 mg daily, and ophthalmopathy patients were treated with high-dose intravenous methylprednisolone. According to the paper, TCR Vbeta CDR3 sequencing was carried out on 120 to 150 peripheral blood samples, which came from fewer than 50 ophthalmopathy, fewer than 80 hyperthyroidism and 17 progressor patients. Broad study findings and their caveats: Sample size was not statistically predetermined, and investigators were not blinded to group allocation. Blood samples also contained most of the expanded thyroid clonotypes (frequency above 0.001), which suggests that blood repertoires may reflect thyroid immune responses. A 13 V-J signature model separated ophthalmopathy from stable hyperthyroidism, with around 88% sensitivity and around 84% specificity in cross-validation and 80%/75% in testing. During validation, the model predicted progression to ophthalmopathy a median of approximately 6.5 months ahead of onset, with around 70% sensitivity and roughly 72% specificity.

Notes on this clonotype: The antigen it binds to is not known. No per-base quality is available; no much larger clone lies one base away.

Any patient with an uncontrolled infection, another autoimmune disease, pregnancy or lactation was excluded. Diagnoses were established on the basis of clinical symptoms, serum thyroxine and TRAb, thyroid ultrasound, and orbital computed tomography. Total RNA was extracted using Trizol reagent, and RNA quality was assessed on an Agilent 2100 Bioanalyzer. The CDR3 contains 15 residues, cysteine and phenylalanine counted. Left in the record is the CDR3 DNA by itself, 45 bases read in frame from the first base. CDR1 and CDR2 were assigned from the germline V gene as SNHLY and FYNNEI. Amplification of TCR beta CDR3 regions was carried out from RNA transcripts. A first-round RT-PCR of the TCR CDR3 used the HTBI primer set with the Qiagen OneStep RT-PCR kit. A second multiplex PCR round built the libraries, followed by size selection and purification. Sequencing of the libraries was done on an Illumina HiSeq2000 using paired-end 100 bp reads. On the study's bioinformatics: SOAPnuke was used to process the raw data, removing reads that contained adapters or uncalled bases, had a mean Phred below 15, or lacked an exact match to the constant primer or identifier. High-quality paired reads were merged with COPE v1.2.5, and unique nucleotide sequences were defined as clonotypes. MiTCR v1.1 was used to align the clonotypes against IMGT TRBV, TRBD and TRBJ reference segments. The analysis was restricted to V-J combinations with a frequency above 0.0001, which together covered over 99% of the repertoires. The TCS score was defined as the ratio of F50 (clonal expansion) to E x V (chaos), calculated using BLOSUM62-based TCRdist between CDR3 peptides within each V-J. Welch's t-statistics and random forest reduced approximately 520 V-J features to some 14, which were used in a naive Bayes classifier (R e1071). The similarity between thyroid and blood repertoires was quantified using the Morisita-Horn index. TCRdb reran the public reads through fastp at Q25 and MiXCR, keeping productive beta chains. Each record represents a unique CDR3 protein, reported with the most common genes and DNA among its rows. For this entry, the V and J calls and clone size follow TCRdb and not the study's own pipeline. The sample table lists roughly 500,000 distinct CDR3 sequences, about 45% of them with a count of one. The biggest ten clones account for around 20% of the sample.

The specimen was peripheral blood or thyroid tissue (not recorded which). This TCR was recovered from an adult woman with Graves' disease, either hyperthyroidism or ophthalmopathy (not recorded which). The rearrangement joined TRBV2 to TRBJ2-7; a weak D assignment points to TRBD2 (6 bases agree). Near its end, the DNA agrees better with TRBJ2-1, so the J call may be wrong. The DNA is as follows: TGTGCCAGCAGTGGCAGCAGCGCAGGAGGGCGCGAGCAGTTCTTC. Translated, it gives CASSGSSAGGREQFF.